This T cell receptor (beta chain) was retrieved from a study of blood T cell repertoires in COVID-19. In the study overall: Samples representing acute and convalescent COVID-19 were sourced from the United States, Italy and Spain. Sources were T cells, B-cell-depleted T cells, or PBMCs; the material itself was cDNA or gDNA.

Germline CDR1 is SNHLY and CDR2 is FYNNEI. The CDR3 has 18 amino acids. V dropped 6 bases and J dropped 2; count of bases not matched to a gene: 13. Authors' processing steps: Researchers report that nucleated cell counts were estimated from reference gene primer amplification. Some clones are missing from TCRdb's copy, which holds only in-frame ones; the method was immunoSEQ multiplex PCR. V, J and clone size derive from that table, while D and trimming were established from the DNA sequence. The repertoire holds 50,000 or so clones, with 86% as singletons. This TCR was sampled from a woman aged 55-69 years with acute or convalescent COVID-19. Sequenced: peripheral blood. V gene TRBV2 combines with J gene TRBJ2-7; TRBD2 agrees at 13 bases. The CDR3 sequence is CASRRPGLAGLSAYEQYF. DNA of the CDR3: TGTGCCAGCAGGAGACCGGGACTAGCGGGGCTATCAGCCTACGAGCAGTACTTC.